This passage covers 26 T cell receptor beta chains from one sample sequenced in a study of siplizumab effects on memory and regulatory T cells. Sequencing was performed with immunoSEQ multiplex PCR; in TCRdb, only in-frame clones are kept and a portion is missing. The sample records about 56,000 clones, around 97% being singletons. The material sequenced was naive CD8+ T cells sorted from blood. Every receptor here comes from a human donor in good health.

This chain links TRBV6-1 with TRBJ2-5; TRBD2 matches at 9 bases. V lost 5 bases and J lost 2; bases outside the gene matches: 6. The V gene's germline CDR1 is MNHNS and CDR2 SASEGT. The CDR3 extends over 15 amino acids. As DNA, the CDR3 is TGTGCCAGCAGTAAAACGACTAGCGGTCAAGAGACCCAGTACTTC. Protein: CASSKTTSGQETQYF.

The J gene is TRBJ2-7, the V gene TRBV28; 9 nucleotides match TRBD2. The CDR3 extends over 14 amino acids. The V and J ends lost 7 bases and 2 bases, in that order; junction bases with no gene match: 6. Germline CDR1 MDHEN, CDR2 SYDVKM. DNA for the CDR3: TGTGCCAGCACCGAGCGGGAGGTCCCCTACGAGCAGTACTTC. This gives the protein CASTEREVPYEQYF.

The chain employs TRBV6-5 and TRBJ2-1; 12 positions agree with TRBD2. J gave up 9 bases and V 4 bases, and 7 bases lay outside the gene matches. CDR1 is MNHEY, CDR2 SVGAGI, per germline. The CDR3 runs 15 residues. The CDR3 protein is CASSSTSGSISEQFF. The CDR3 DNA sequence: TGTGCCAGCAGTTCGACTAGCGGGAGTATCAGTGAGCAGTTCTTC.

The CDR3 loop reads CASSLKGYTEAFF. The CDR3 DNA sequence: TGTGCCAGCAGTTTAAAGGGGTACACTGAAGCTTTCTTT. The V gene is TRBV27, the J gene TRBJ1-1, with D possibly TRBD1 on 5 matching bases. This CDR3 contains 13 residues. Trimming took off 2 bases at V and 3 bases at J, with 7 bases between the two ends. CDR1 and CDR2 (germline): MNHEY, SMNVEV (reference sequence).

The chain is built from TRBV30 and TRBJ2-7; D call uncertain. Germline V gene sequence: CDR1 GTSNPN, CDR2 SVGIG (reference sequence). V was cut by 0 bases and J by 4 bases, with 7 bases left in between. This CDR3 has 12 amino acids. The CDR3 region has the DNA TGTGCCTGGAGTGTCGTGGGGTACGAGCAGTACTTC. It yields the protein CAWSVVGYEQYF.

The chain has TRBV25-1 and TRBJ2-7, with 8 bases aligning to TRBD1. The V gene's germline CDR1 is MGHDK and CDR2 SYGVNS. This CDR3 region has 15 residues. J lost 5 bases, V lost 8 bases, and 14 bases had no gene match. The CDR3 nucleotides are TGTGCCAGCGAGACCTACGGACAGGGTTTCAACGAGCAGTACTTC. This translates into CASETYGQGFNEQYF.

This clone was counted once. V is TRBV7-2 and J is TRBJ2-7; no clear D gene. The germline gives CDR1 SGHTA, CDR2 FQGNSA. V lost 2 bases to trimming and J lost 3 bases, with 8 bases between them. This CDR3 comprises 13 residues. CDR3 nucleotides: TGTGCCAGCAGCTTAACATTGGGCTACGAGCAGTACTTC. Translated, it gives CASSLTLGYEQYF.

V gene TRBV28 combines with J gene TRBJ2-1; no reliable D call. V lost 2 bases and J 0 bases, leaving 17 bases between the germline ends. In germline, CDR1 is MDHEN, CDR2 SYDVKM. The CDR3 spans 18 residues. The CDR3 here is CASSLPPGAQSSYNEQFF. In nucleotides, the CDR3 is TGTGCCAGCAGTTTACCCCCTGGTGCTCAGAGCTCCTACAATGAGCAGTTCTTC.

V usage is TRBV28 and J usage is TRBJ2-3; 9 bases match TRBD2. The CDR3 contains 18 residues. CDR1 is MDHEN and CDR2 is SYDVKM in the germline V gene. Unmatched junction bases numbered 14, after V lost 2 bases and J lost 5 bases. CDR3 sequence reads: CASSLGVLAGGPQDTQYF. The CDR3 DNA reads as TGTGCCAGCAGTTTAGGGGTCCTGGCGGGAGGGCCTCAAGATACGCAGTATTTT.

The chain uses TRBV9 and TRBJ1-1, with 10 bases matching TRBD1. Germline CDR1 and CDR2: SGDLS and YYNGEE. There are 14 residues in the CDR3. Unmatched junction bases numbered 2, after V lost 3 bases and J lost 3 bases. The CDR3 nucleotides are TGTGCCAGCAGCGAGACAGGGGGCTACACTGAAGCTTTCTTT. This translates into CASSETGGYTEAFF.

The chain links TRBV4-3 to TRBJ1-1; D is possibly TRBD1 (5 bases). This CDR3 is 14 amino acids long. Germline CDR1 reads LGHNA; CDR2 reads YSLEER. V lost 1 base and J lost 2, with 8 bases in between. The CDR3 nucleotides are TGCGCCAGCAGCCAAGCCGGGGACAACACTGAAGCTTTCTTT. Its translation is CASSQAGDNTEAFF.

The chain combines TRBV7-9 with TRBJ1-2; D ambiguous. This CDR3 has 15 amino acids. Germline CDR1 and CDR2: SEHNR and FQNEAQ (reference sequence). The V gene lost 5 bases and the J gene lost 4 bases, with 17 bases spanning the gap. DNA of the CDR3: TGTGCCAGCAGCCCCTTAGGCAAGGGCGTCTATGGCTACACCTTC. Translated, it gives CASSPLGKGVYGYTF.

The chain employs TRBV6-9 and TRBJ1-2, with 8 bases aligning to TRBD1. V trimming: 6 bases; J trimming: 3 bases; junction bases outside the gene matches: 9. The CDR3 runs 15 residues. Germline V gene sequence: CDR1 MNHGY, CDR2 SVAAGI. CDR3 amino acids: CASRKDREKYYGYTF. The CDR3 DNA follows: TGTGCCAGCAGAAAGGACAGGGAGAAATACTATGGCTACACCTTC.

This clone was counted a few times. The chain recombines TRBV29-1 with TRBJ1-1; no clear D gene. Germline V lookup: CDR1 SQVTM, CDR2 ANQGSEA. The CDR3 consists of 12 residues. Trimming shortened V by 6 bases and J by 4 bases, and 12 bases separated the two germline ends. CDR3 DNA: TGCAGCGTCCTGAGGAGGGCCACTGAAGCTTTCTTT. As protein: CSVLRRATEAFF.

This clone occurred once. The chain is built from TRBV7-2 and TRBJ2-1, with 11 bases fitting TRBD2. The CDR3 is 15 residues long. The V segment lost 3 bases and the J segment 5 bases; nucleotides outside the gene matches: 3. Germline CDR1 and CDR2: SGHTA and FQGNSA. The CDR3 DNA is TGTGCCAGCAGCTTTACTAGCGGGAGAAACAATGAGCAGTTCTTC. Amino acid sequence: CASSFTSGRNNEQFF.

Note on this clone: The junction does not match germline at one end; this may be a read error. V usage is TRBV30 and J usage is TRBJ2-1; D is undetermined. From germline, CDR1 is GTSNPN and CDR2 SVGIG (reference sequence). The CDR3 consists of 13 residues. The CDR3 protein is CARSVGTYNEQFF. In DNA, the CDR3 is TGTGCCCGGAGTGTAGGGACCTACAATGAGCAGTTCTTC.

This clone was observed once. The chain employs TRBV6-5 and TRBJ2-7, with 10 bases matching TRBD2. Germline loops: CDR1 MNHEY, CDR2 SVGAGI. CDR3 size: 13 residues. The V gene end was trimmed by 10 bases and the J gene end by 0 bases; junction bases not matched to a gene: 3. The CDR3 here is CATSSGSSYEQYF. In DNA, the CDR3 is TGTGCCACGTCTAGCGGGAGCTCCTACGAGCAGTACTTC.

This rearrangement joins TRBV11-3 to TRBJ2-7, with 12 bases matching TRBD2. In germline, CDR1 is SGHNT, CDR2 YENEEA. The CDR3 has 17 residues. The trim removed 1 base at V and 2 bases at J, leaving 6 bases unmatched. The CDR3 DNA follows: TGTGCCAGCAGCTTAGGCAGACTAGCGGGAGTCCCCTACGAGCAGTACTTC. Protein product: CASSLGRLAGVPYEQYF.

The V and J genes are TRBV5-4 and TRBJ2-1; TRBD2 aligns across 7 bases. V lost 3 bases and J lost 7; bases outside the gene matches: 7. This CDR3 region has 14 residues. Germline CDR1 reads SGHNT; CDR2 reads YYREEE (reference sequence). CDR3 protein: CASSWGGLSNEQFF. The CDR3 bases are TGTGCCAGCAGCTGGGGGGGTTTGAGTAATGAGCAGTTCTTC. Filled out from reference TRBV5-4 and TRBJ2-1, the complete variable domain reads ETGVTQSPTHLIKTRGQQVTLRCSSQSGHNTVSWYQQALGQGPQFIFQYYREEENGRGNFPPRFSGLQFPNYSSELNVNALELDDSALYLCASSWGGLSNEQFFGPGTRLTVL.

Only one count was recorded for this clone. One end of the junction does not line up with germline, which may come from a read error. The genes are TRBV6-1 and TRBJ2-1; a weak D match, TRBD1 (7 bases). The CDR3 consists of 11 residues. CDR1 is MNHNS, CDR2 SASEGT, per germline. CDR3 loop: CATDPGPRGVF. The DNA of the CDR3 is TGTGCCACCGACCCAGGACCCAGGGGGGTCTTC.

The DNA for the CDR3 is TGCGCCAGCAGCCGGGGACTAGCGGGAGAAGGCTCCTACGAGCAGTACTTC. Its protein product is CASSRGLAGEGSYEQYF. The rearrangement uses TRBV5-1 and TRBJ2-7, with 14 bases aligning to TRBD2. Germline V gene data show CDR1 as SGHRS and CDR2 as YFSETQ. The length of the CDR3 is 17 residues. V trimming: 4 bases; J trimming: 0 bases; junction bases outside the gene matches: 6.

The gene calls are TRBV15 and TRBJ2-1; tentatively, D is TRBD1 or TRBD2 (5 bases each). The CDR3 consists of 12 residues. Per germline, CDR1 LNHNV and CDR2 YYDKDF (reference sequence). Trimming removed 5 bases at V and 8 bases at J, with 10 bases between. CDR3 in DNA: TGTGCCACCAGCGGGGGAACGGATGAGCAGTTCTTC. This codes for CATSGGTDEQFF. Together with reference TRBV15 and TRBJ2-1, the CDR3 gives the full variable domain: DAMVIQNPRYQVTQFGKPVTLSCSQTLNHNVMYWYQQKSSQAPKLLFHYYDKDFNNEADTPDNFQSRRPNTSFCFLDIRSPGLGDTAMYLCATSGGTDEQFFGPGTRLTVL.

The chain joins TRBV28 to TRBJ1-2, with D unresolved. Deletions cut 6 bases from V and 4 bases from J, with 15 bases between. Germline lookup yields CDR1 MDHEN and CDR2 SYDVKM. This CDR3 comprises 14 residues. CDR3 loop: CASSPYRKFYGYTF. In nucleotides, the CDR3 is TGTGCCAGCAGCCCCTACAGAAAGTTCTATGGCTACACCTTC.

The CDR3: CSVGSTSGVNEQFF. The CDR3 coding sequence is TGCAGCGTTGGCTCTACTAGCGGGGTCAATGAGCAGTTCTTC. This chain joins TRBV29-1 and TRBJ2-1, with 10 bases matching TRBD2. The V gene's germline CDR1 is SQVTM and CDR2 ANQGSEA. This CDR3 is built from 14 residues. J gave up 6 bases and V 4 bases, and 6 bases lay outside the gene matches.

This sequence joins TRBV6-6 and TRBJ2-3, with D unresolved. Germline-derived CDR1 and CDR2 are MNHNY and SVGAGI (reference sequence). V gave up 4 bases and J gave up 4 bases, with 6 bases separating them. The CDR3 sequence is 12 residues long. CDR3 coding DNA: TGTGCCAGCAGTTTAGCCCCAGATACGCAGTATTTT. It yields the protein CASSLAPDTQYF.

The chain employs TRBV4-1 and TRBJ2-5; TRBD2 matches 9 bases. Near its end, the DNA agrees better with TRBJ2-7, so the J call may be wrong. CDR3 size: 16 residues. In germline, CDR1 is MGHRA, CDR2 YSYEKL. CDR3 bases: TGCGCCAGCAGCCAAGGAGGTTTAGCGGGAGACGGCGAGCAGTACTTC. This codes for CASSQGGLAGDGEQYF.